This T cell receptor (beta chain) was documented in a study of T cells after posttransplantation cyclophosphamide. In its sample, this clone was seen a few times. Its target is not known. This table comes from immunoSEQ multiplex PCR, and its TCRdb copy is limited to in-frame clones, with some not included. The data show several thousand clones, roughly 77% seen once. This CDR3 comprises 16 residues. V shed 4 bases, J shed 7 bases, and the junction held 10 bases outside the gene matches. Per germline, CDR1 MDHEN and CDR2 SYDVKM. Busulfan-fludarabine conditioning, marrow transplant, and cyclophosphamide on days +3 and +4 were administered. The study, taken as a whole, reports: Donor-recipient repertoire similarity was low at 1-2 months, rising over year one. TRB overlap between skin or GI tissue T cells and blood was limited.

V gene TRBV28 combines with J gene TRBJ1-2, with 12 bases fitting TRBD1. The clonotype originates from a young adult male patient who received an allogeneic stem cell transplant from a related donor, was CMV-positive, and had acute GVHD only. Some T cells could come from the graft donor. Sequenced material: PBMCs, taken 1,400 to 1,500 days after allogeneic stem cell transplant with posttransplant cyclophosphamide. CDR3 DNA sequence: TGTGCCAGCAGTTCCGGGACAGGGGGCGCGATCGGTGGCTACACCTTC. Protein sequence: CASSSGTGGAIGGYTF.